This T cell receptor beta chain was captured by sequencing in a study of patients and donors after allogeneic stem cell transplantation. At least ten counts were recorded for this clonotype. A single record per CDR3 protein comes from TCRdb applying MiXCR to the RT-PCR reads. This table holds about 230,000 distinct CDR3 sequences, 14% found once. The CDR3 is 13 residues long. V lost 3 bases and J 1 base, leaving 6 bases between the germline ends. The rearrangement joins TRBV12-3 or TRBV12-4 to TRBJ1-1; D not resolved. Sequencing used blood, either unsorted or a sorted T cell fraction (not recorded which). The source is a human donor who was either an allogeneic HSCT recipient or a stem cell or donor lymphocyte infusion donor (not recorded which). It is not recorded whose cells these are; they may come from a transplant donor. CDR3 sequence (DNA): TGTGCCAGCAGTTTGGGAGAGAACACTGAAGCTTTCTTT. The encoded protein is CASSLGENTEAFF.